This T cell receptor beta chain was found in a study of glioma-infiltrating T cells after dendritic cell vaccination. Study summary: The vaccine used monocyte-derived dendritic cells pulsed overnight with autologous tumor lysate. Study-wide points: Complete blood and tumor specimen sets were limited to few patients. Estimated pretreatment TIL content predicted outcome after dendritic cell vaccination.

V shed 2 bases and J shed 7 bases, with 8 bases lying between them. The CDR3 spans 12 residues. Germline CDR1 and CDR2: SGHAT and FQNNGV. Using immunoSEQ multiplex PCR, the repertoire was profiled, and TCRdb retains in-frame clones only, with some absent. The sample yields fewer than 75,000 clones, over 75% seen once. The sample's time point: after dendritic cell vaccination, including at tumor progression/relapse. Selection required adequate fresh-frozen tumor tissue plus more than two years' survival data. Worth noting for this clone: Its specificity is not known.

This clonotype was sampled from a human donor with glioblastoma. Source: blood, taken after dendritic cell vaccination. The chain has TRBV11-2 and TRBJ1-1; D is unclear. The CDR3 nucleotides are TGTGCCAGCAGCTTATTCGGCGGTGAAGCTTTCTTT. It encodes CASSLFGGEAFF.